The source of this T cell receptor (beta chain) is a study of T cell responses to AZD1222 COVID-19 vaccine. Profiling relied on immunoSEQ multiplex PCR, and the TCRdb table lists in-frame clones only, not all of them. The sample holds roughly 110,000 clones, around nine tenths seen once. The source material was peripheral blood, sampled 28 days after the second AZD1222 dose. This TCR derives from an adult who received the AZD1222 COVID-19 vaccine.

CDR3 DNA sequence: TGCGCCAGCAGGAAGGAGGACACCATATATTTT. Amino acids: CASRKEDTIYF. V usage is TRBV10-2 and J usage is TRBJ1-3; D gene ambiguous. This CDR3 spans 11 amino acids. V lost 6 bases and J 8 bases, leaving 8 bases between the germline ends. Germline loops: CDR1 WSHSY, CDR2 SAAADI.